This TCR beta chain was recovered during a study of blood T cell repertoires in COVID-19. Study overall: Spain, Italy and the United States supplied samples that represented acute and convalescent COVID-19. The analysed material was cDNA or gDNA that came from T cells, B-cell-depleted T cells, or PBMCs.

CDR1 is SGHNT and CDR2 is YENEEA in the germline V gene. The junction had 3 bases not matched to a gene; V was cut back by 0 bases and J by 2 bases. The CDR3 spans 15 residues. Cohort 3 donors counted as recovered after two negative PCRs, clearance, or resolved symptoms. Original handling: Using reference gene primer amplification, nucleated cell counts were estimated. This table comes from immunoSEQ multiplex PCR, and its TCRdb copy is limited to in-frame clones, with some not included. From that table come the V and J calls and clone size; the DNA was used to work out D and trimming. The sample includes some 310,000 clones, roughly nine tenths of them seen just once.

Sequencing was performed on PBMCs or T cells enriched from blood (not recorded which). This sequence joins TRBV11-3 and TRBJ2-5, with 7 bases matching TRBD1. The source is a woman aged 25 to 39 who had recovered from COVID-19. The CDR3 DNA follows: TGTGCCAGCAGCTTAGACGGGACAGCTCAAGAGACCCAGTACTTC. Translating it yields CASSLDGTAQETQYF.